What follows are 27 T cell receptor beta chains derived from one specimen sequenced in a study of blood T cell repertoires in COVID-19. The protocol was immunoSEQ multiplex PCR, while the TCRdb copy is restricted to in-frame clones and leaves out a portion. The profile shows nearly 200,000 clones, about 86% of them singletons. Material for sequencing was peripheral blood. The receptor set was obtained from an older woman with acute or convalescent COVID-19.

The V gene is TRBV5-6, the J gene TRBJ1-3; TRBD1 matches at 7 bases. This CDR3 comprises 16 residues. Germline assignment: CDR1 SGHDT and CDR2 YYEEEE. Trimming removed 4 bases from V and 2 bases from J; junction bases left unmatched: 9. The CDR3 is CASSRRGQSTGNTIYF. The CDR3 DNA sequence: TGTGCCAGCAGCAGAAGGGGACAGAGTACTGGAAACACCATATATTTT.

J is TRBJ1-4 and V is TRBV15; the D is unclear. Trimming removed 0 bases from V and 4 bases from J, with 15 bases in between. Germline CDR1 reads LNHNV; CDR2 reads YYDKDF (reference sequence). The CDR3 has 17 amino acids. The CDR3 is CATSRDGVGGLNEKLFF. CDR3 in DNA: TGTGCCACCAGCAGAGATGGGGTCGGCGGGCTTAATGAAAAACTGTTTTTT.

The genes are TRBV20-1 and TRBJ1-5; 7 bases map to TRBD1. CDR3 length: 14 amino acids. CDR1 and CDR2 from the germline V gene are DFQATT and SNEGSKA (reference sequence). Germline trimming cut 3 bases from V and 6 bases from J; bases unmatched to any gene: 8. The CDR3 spells CSASTRQGGQPQHF. CDR3 DNA sequence: TGCAGTGCTAGTACCCGACAGGGAGGTCAGCCCCAGCATTTT.

The chain is built from TRBV6-6 and TRBJ1-2; TRBD1 agrees at 7 bases. V shed 1 base and J 4 bases; nucleotides not matched to a gene: 6. Germline CDR1 MNHNY, CDR2 SVGAGI (reference sequence). The CDR3 is 15 amino acids. CDR3 loop: CASSYLGQAVYGYTF. Here the CDR3 DNA reads TGTGCCAGCAGTTACTTAGGACAGGCGGTCTATGGCTACACCTTC.

The chain is built from TRBV27 and TRBJ2-1; 9 bases map to TRBD2. V lost 7 bases and J lost 7; bases outside the gene matches: 14. The length of the CDR3 is 16 residues. Per the germline V gene, CDR1 is MNHEY and CDR2 is SMNVEV (reference sequence). The chain's CDR3 is CASILRLAGGLNEQFF. The CDR3 DNA is TGTGCCAGCATTTTGCGCCTGGCGGGGGGGCTAAATGAGCAGTTCTTC.

This clone was detected a few times. This sequence joins TRBV19 and TRBJ2-2; 8 bases map to TRBD2. J was trimmed by 5 bases and V by 4 bases; bases with no gene match: 12. The CDR3 consists of 17 residues. The germline CDR1 and CDR2 sequences are LNHDA and SQIVND (reference sequence). In DNA, the CDR3 is TGTGCCAGTAGTACCCGGGCGGGAGGCCTGGGAACCGGGGAGCTGTTTTTT. This encodes CASSTRAGGLGTGELFF.

This sequence joins TRBV9 and TRBJ2-7; possible D gene TRBD1, 6 bases. V lost 5 bases to trimming and J lost 0 bases, with 9 bases between them. This CDR3 is built from 13 residues. Germline-derived CDR1 and CDR2 are SGDLS and YYNGEE. The CDR3 spells CASSGDNSYEQYF. The CDR3 DNA reads as TGTGCCAGCAGTGGGGACAACTCCTACGAGCAGTACTTC.

The rearrangement links TRBV11-2 to TRBJ2-5; D is ambiguous. CDR3 length: 12 residues. Trimming pared 5 bases from V and 5 bases from J, leaving 9 bases between. Germline V CDR1 and CDR2: SGHAT, FQNNGV. CDR3 sequence reads: CASSPTGETQYF. The CDR3 coding sequence is TGTGCCAGCAGCCCCACCGGGGAGACCCAGTACTTC.

This clone has only one observation. CDR3 coding DNA: TGTGCCAGCAGTCCAAGCCGATGGCGGGGGGGCCGAGGGGAGACCCAGTACTTC. As protein: CASSPSRWRGGRGETQYF. J is TRBJ2-5 and V is TRBV27; 9 bases align to TRBD2. Looked up from germline, CDR1 is MNHEY and CDR2 is SMNVEV (reference sequence). The junction had 18 bases not matched to a gene; V was cut back by 5 bases and J by 5 bases. The CDR3 extends over 18 amino acids.

The rearrangement joins TRBV7-9 to TRBJ2-2; D might be TRBD1 (6 bases). The CDR3 extends over 15 amino acids. Germline-derived CDR1 and CDR2 are SEHNR and FQNEAQ (reference sequence). Trimming stripped 5 bases from V and 7 bases from J, with 17 bases between. The CDR3 nucleotides read TGTGCCAGCAGCCCCTCGGCACAGGGATTCGGGGAGCTGTTTTTT. Its translation is CASSPSAQGFGELFF.

This rearrangement joins TRBV20-1 to TRBJ1-2, with a weak D call TRBD1 (6 bases). The germline V and J ends were trimmed by 4 bases and 7 bases, with 10 bases remaining between them. Germline-derived CDR1 and CDR2 are DFQATT and SNEGSKA (reference sequence). The CDR3 totals 11 residues. The CDR3 sequence: CSATDRPGYTF. The CDR3 region has the DNA TGCAGTGCTACTGACAGGCCTGGCTACACCTTC.

This clone was counted only a few times. The V call is TRBV3-1 (or the pseudogene TRBV3-2), the J call TRBJ2-7, with no clear D. Trimming shortened V by 2 bases and J by 0 bases, and 8 bases separated the two germline ends. Germline CDR1 LGHDT, CDR2 YNNKEL (reference sequence). The CDR3 runs 14 residues. CDR3 nucleotides: TGTGCCAGCAGCCAAATGACTGTCTCCTACGAGCAGTACTTC. Its translation: CASSQMTVSYEQYF.

The chain couples TRBV27 to TRBJ1-6; D is uncertain. V lost 8 bases, J lost 8 bases, and 16 bases lay in between. CDR1 and CDR2 (germline): MNHEY, SMNVEV (reference sequence). CDR3 length: 14 amino acids. In DNA, the CDR3 is TGTGCCAGCGGACTATATGGGAGGGATTCACCCCTCCACTTT. Its protein is CASGLYGRDSPLHF.

The chain recombines TRBV10-3 with TRBJ2-7, with a weak D call TRBD1 (6 bases). Germline V gives CDR1 ENHRY, CDR2 SYGVKD. The CDR3 runs to 11 residues. Trimming removed 5 bases from V and 6 bases from J, with 8 bases in between. CDR3 in DNA: TGTGCCATCAGTCGGGACACCGAGCAGTACTTC. Residues: CAISRDTEQYF.

V and J are TRBV28 and TRBJ1-1; D is perhaps TRBD1 (5 bases). This CDR3 is 12 amino acids long. V was clipped by 5 bases and J by 11 bases, with 15 bases between them. Germline loops: CDR1 MDHEN, CDR2 SYDVKM. This CDR3 reads CASSLPGTRAFF. In DNA, the CDR3 is TGTGCCAGCAGTCTACCCGGGACTAGGGCTTTCTTT. Supplemented by reference TRBV28 and TRBJ1-1, the full variable domain reads DVKVTQSSRYLVKRTGEKVFLECVQDMDHENMFWYRQDPGLGLRLIYFSYDVKMKEKGDIPEGYSVSREKKERFSLILESASTNQTSMYLCASSLPGTRAFFGQGTRLTVV.

This clone occurred a few times. The rearrangement uses TRBV29-1 and TRBJ2-1, with 10 positions matching TRBD2. The CDR3 length is 17 residues. Germline CDR1 reads SQVTM; CDR2 reads ANQGSEA. The V gene end was trimmed by 7 bases and the J gene end by 4 bases; junction bases not matched to a gene: 16. Written as DNA, the CDR3 is TGCAGCGCCCAAGACACTAGCGGGAACATTGCATACAATGAGCAGTTCTTC. Amino acid sequence: CSAQDTSGNIAYNEQFF.

J is TRBJ1-1 and V is TRBV27; 7 bases are a match to TRBD1. Germline CDR1 reads MNHEY; CDR2 reads SMNVEV (reference sequence). The J segment lost 4 bases and the V segment lost 5 bases, leaving 7 bases of the junction unmatched. This CDR3 has 14 residues. The DNA for the CDR3 is TGTGCCAGCAGTGCCAGACAGGGATCCACTGAAGCTTTCTTT. This codes for CASSARQGSTEAFF.

This CDR3 is CASSVRTATSEKLFF. The CDR3 bases are TGTGCCAGCAGTGTAAGGACAGCGACTTCGGAAAAACTGTTTTTT. The chain couples TRBV2 to TRBJ1-4, with TRBD1 as a possible D gene (6 bases). V was clipped by 4 bases and J by 8 bases, with 17 bases between them. This CDR3 has 15 amino acids. CDR1 and CDR2 (germline): SNHLY, FYNNEI.

The chain is built from TRBV6-5 and TRBJ1-1; D is unclear. Germline lookup yields CDR1 MNHEY and CDR2 SVGAGI. The CDR3 runs to 14 residues. Trimming took off 0 bases at V and 1 base at J, with 6 bases between the two ends. In DNA, the CDR3 is TGTGCCAGCAGTTACTCCAAGCGGAACACTGAAGCTTTCTTT. Protein: CASSYSKRNTEAFF.

The chain links TRBV19 to TRBJ2-3; possibly TRBD1 for D (5 bases). Per germline, CDR1 LNHDA and CDR2 SQIVND (reference sequence). V dropped 10 bases and J dropped 6 bases, with 17 bases sitting between them. This CDR3 comprises 13 residues. As DNA, the CDR3 is TGTGCCACTGGACATACTGGGTTGGATACGCAGTATTTT. This gives the protein CATGHTGLDTQYF.

This clone has just a few counts. The gene calls are TRBV21-1 and TRBJ2-5; TRBD2, the table's D call, was not compared with the DNA. TRBV21-1 is a pseudogene locus. There are 15 residues in the CDR3. The chain's CDR3 is CASSKEPTSKETQYF. CDR3 sequence (DNA): TGTGCCAGCAGCAAAGAACCGACTAGCAAAGAGACCCAGTACTTC.

This clone has a handful of counts. The V gene is TRBV9, the J gene TRBJ1-1; the D is unclear. V lost 0 bases and J 5 bases, leaving 14 bases between the germline ends. In germline, CDR1 is SGDLS, CDR2 YYNGEE. The CDR3 has 15 amino acids. The CDR3 sequence is CASSVVPGKVTEAFF. Here the CDR3 DNA reads TGTGCCAGCAGCGTAGTCCCGGGGAAGGTGACTGAAGCTTTCTTT.

V is TRBV19 and J is TRBJ2-1; D gene unclear. Germline CDR1 LNHDA, CDR2 SQIVND (reference sequence). V lost 3 bases to trimming and J lost 6 bases, with 9 bases between them. The CDR3 extends over 13 amino acids. The CDR3 is CASSMARGNEQFF. CDR3 DNA: TGTGCCAGTAGTATGGCTAGAGGCAATGAGCAGTTCTTC. Together with reference TRBV19 and TRBJ2-1, the CDR3 gives the full variable domain: DGGITQSPKYLFRKEGQNVTLSCEQNLNHDAMYWYRQDPGQGLRLIYYSQIVNDFQKGDIAEGYSVSREKKESFPLTVTSAQKNPTAFYLCASSMARGNEQFFGPGTRLTVL.

The V and J genes are TRBV13 and TRBJ1-2, with TRBD1 matching over 7 bases. J gave up 1 base and V 2 bases, and 1 base lay outside the gene matches. Germline assignment: CDR1 PRHDT and CDR2 FYEKMQ (reference sequence). The CDR3 totals 14 residues. This chain's CDR3 is CASSLTGDNYGYTF. The CDR3 DNA reads TGTGCCAGCAGCTTAACAGGGGATAACTATGGCTACACCTTC.

CDR3 sequence (DNA): TGTGCTAGTGGCATGGGACAGGAGAGAACTGAAGCTTTCTTT. The encoded protein is CASGMGQERTEAFF. This sequence joins TRBV12-5 and TRBJ1-1, with 8 bases aligning to TRBD1. The germline CDR1 and CDR2 sequences are LGHNT and FRNRAP. The CDR3 spans 14 residues. V lost 6 bases, J lost 5 bases, and 8 bases stayed unmatched. Combining the CDR3 with reference TRBV12-5 and TRBJ1-1 gives the whole variable domain DARVTQTPRHKVTEMGQEVTMRCQPILGHNTVFWYRQTMMQGLELLAYFRNRAPLDDSGMPKDRFSAEMPDATLATLKIQPSEPRDSAVYFCASGMGQERTEAFFGQGTRLTVV.

This chain uses TRBV24-1 with TRBJ1-5; TRBD1 might be the D (6 bases). Germline V gene sequence: CDR1 KGHDR, CDR2 SFDVKD. This CDR3 comprises 13 residues. Trimming shortened V by 11 bases and J by 0 bases, and 10 bases separated the two germline ends. CDR3 residues: CAIGQYSNQPQHF. The CDR3 nucleotides read TGTGCCATAGGACAGTATAGCAATCAGCCCCAGCATTTT.

This chain uses TRBV28 with TRBJ2-7; no firm D call. The CDR3 runs 13 residues. The germline V and J ends were trimmed by 7 bases and 4 bases, with 14 bases remaining between them. From germline, CDR1 is MDHEN and CDR2 SYDVKM. The CDR3 here is CASNSLKSYEQYF. The DNA for the CDR3 is TGTGCCAGCAATAGCCTCAAGTCGTACGAGCAGTACTTC.